Sequencing of this T cell receptor beta chain was carried out in a study of blood T cell repertoires in COVID-19 (dated by TCRdb to 2018 to 2020). Study-level background: Samples from collaborators originated in the United States, Italy and Spain and spanned both the acute and convalescent phases of COVID-19. Where HLA class I and class II types were available, the types were taken from metadata supplied by the sample provider, not from assay-based typing. A de-identified subject ID, COVID-19 status, age in years and sex were almost always included in the sample metadata. The samples were drawn from the first 160 participants of the ongoing ImmuneRACE study and from over 950 subjects provided by 6 global collaborators. The prospective study material was composed of cDNA or gDNA derived from T cells, B-cell-depleted T cells, or PBMCs. The repertoires were released in a freely available public database meant as a resource for research on the immune response to SARS-CoV-2. Subjects who had been exposed to COVID-19, were actively infected with it, or had recovered from it provided the deeply sampled blood TCRbeta repertoires that made up the dataset. What the authors observed across the whole study: The amount of clinical and demographic metadata varied by source and participant and was provided uncurated.

In this sample, this clone turned up a few times. It lacks a known antigen. Base qualities are not at hand, and no much larger clone is one base apart. The CDR3 has 14 amino acids, counting the end cysteine and phenylalanine. Only the CDR3 region is kept as DNA, spanning 42 bases read in frame from base 1. As encoded in the germline V gene, CDR1 is SGHRS while CDR2 is YFSETQ. V is pruned by 0 bases and J by 5 bases, leaving 3 bases of the junction without a gene match. TCRbeta CDR3 regions were amplified from genomic DNA by means of the immunoSEQ Assay, a bias-controlled multiplex PCR. The study's own analysis went as follows. The number of nucleated cells in each sample was estimated from the amplification of reference gene primers within the assay. To quantify the absolute abundance of each unique TCRbeta CDR3 rearrangement, sequence reads were collapsed and filtered. For each sample, productive Simpson clonality was calculated by taking the square root of Simpson's diversity index across productive rearrangements. TCRdb holds this immuneACCESS table with in-frame rearrangements only. Some clones are missing; in checked studies, unresolved V genes explain under half, and the rest has no known cause. That table furnishes V, J and clone size, whereas the DNA furnished D and trimming. The sample yields 160,000 or so clones; approximately 88% were counted once. The ten largest clonotypes hold roughly 2.8% of the sample.

Whole blood was collected in K2EDTA tubes by collaborating institutions according to the institutions' own protocols. For TCRbeta analysis, collaborators shipped samples in one of three forms: frozen whole blood, isolated PBMCs, or DNA extracted from either of those sample types. The sequenced material came from peripheral blood. This clonotype was obtained from a man between 60 and 70 years old with acute or convalescent COVID-19. Here the chain combines TRBV5-1 and TRBJ2-7, and TRBD1 matches 9 of the central bases. The DNA reads as follows: TGCGCCAGCAGCTTGGGAGGGACAGGGAACGAGCAGTACTTC. Its protein reads: CASSLGGTGNEQYF. The reference TRBV5-1 and TRBJ2-7 proteins fill in what lies around the CDR3, so the full variable domain reads KAGVTQTPRYLIKTRGQQVTLSCSPISGHRSVSWYQQTPGQGLQFLFEYFSETQRNKGNFPGRFSGRQFSNSRSEMNVSTLELGDSALYLCASSLGGTGNEQYFGPGTRLTVT.